This paragraph reports one TCR beta chain. Germline lookup yields CDR1 MDHEN and CDR2 SYDVKM. V dropped 5 bases and J dropped 9 bases, with 17 bases sitting between them. This CDR3 region has 15 residues. The data belong to a study of blood T cell repertoires in COVID-19. Original processing notes: It was from reference gene primer amplification that nucleated cell counts were estimated. Here immunoSEQ multiplex PCR was the method, and the copy in TCRdb shows in-frame clones only, minus some. D and trimming were read from the DNA, whereas the V and J calls and clone size are those reported in that table. The table has under 150,000 clones, roughly 85% seen once.

The sequenced sample was peripheral blood. This receptor was identified in a human donor in a cohort sampled during active COVID-19. The chain combines TRBV28 with TRBJ1-6, with a weak D call TRBD1 (5 bases). The CDR3 nucleotides read TGTGCCAGCAGTGCCCACCCGGGACTACTTTCACCCCTCCACTTT. It yields the protein CASSAHPGLLSPLHF.